This T cell receptor (beta chain) was sequenced in a study of blood T cell repertoires in COVID-19. Study as a whole: Donors in the United States, Italy and Spain gave samples during acute or convalescent COVID-19. T cells, B-cell-depleted T cells, or PBMCs provided the cDNA or gDNA that served as material.

Study processing details: Amplified reference gene primers provided the basis for estimating nucleated cell counts. Profiling relied on immunoSEQ multiplex PCR, and the TCRdb table lists in-frame clones only, not all of them. Clone size and V and J calls were adopted from that table, with D and trimming inferred from the DNA. Of about 210,000 clones in the sample, roughly 94% are singletons; the top ten hold around 1.2%. Germline CDR1 LNHDA, CDR2 SQIVND (reference sequence). V dropped 8 bases and J dropped 3 bases, with 17 bases sitting between them. This CDR3 has 15 amino acids. The TCR was taken from a man aged 25 to 40 with acute or convalescent COVID-19. Sequenced: peripheral blood. V is TRBV19 and J is TRBJ1-5; tentatively, D is TRBD1 (5 bases). The DNA for the CDR3 is TGTGCCAGTCACACCGGCAGGGCGGCCAATCAGCCCCAGCATTTT. It codes for CASHTGRAANQPQHF.